The following is a T cell receptor beta chain sequence with its context. The sample belongs to a study of blood T cell repertoires in COVID-19. Trimming removed 3 bases from V and 5 bases from J, with 7 bases in between. The CDR3 extends over 12 amino acids. Per the germline V gene, CDR1 is SNHLY and CDR2 is FYNNEI. In the authors' methods: Estimated nucleated cell counts came from reference gene primer amplification. Data came from immunoSEQ multiplex PCR; TCRdb stores just in-frame clones and leaves some out. That table gives V, J and clone size, and the DNA gave D and trimming. The data contain 150,000 to 200,000 clones, 75% to 85% of them singletons. The cohort comprised adults aged about 18 to 90 years residing in under 25 US areas.

This rearrangement joins TRBV2 to TRBJ1-2; D gene uncertain. This TCR derives from a middle-aged man who had recovered from COVID-19. Material: PBMCs or T cells enriched from blood (not recorded which). CDR3 amino acids: CASSEGGYGYTF. The CDR3 region has the DNA TGTGCCAGCAGTGAGGGAGGTTATGGCTACACCTTC.